This TCR beta chain was sequenced for a study of OX40 agonist ivuxolimab in advanced cancers. Trimming at V came to 0 bases and at J to 4 bases, leaving 6 bases not matched to a gene. This CDR3 has 16 residues. Some clones are missing from TCRdb's copy, which holds only in-frame ones; the method was immunoSEQ multiplex PCR. This sample yields some 37,000 clones, of which 60% to 80% are seen a single time; 21% belongs to the top ten. The source was CD4+ or CD8+ T cells sorted from blood, collected in a trial of the OX40 agonist ivuxolimab. V usage is TRBV23-1 and J usage is TRBJ2-7; TRBD1 agrees at 10 bases. TRBV23-1 is placed among ORFs of uncertain function. This TCR was sampled from an adult with an advanced solid tumor such as melanoma, head and neck, liver or kidney cancer. CDR3 bases: TGCGCCAGCAGTCAATCGACAGGGGGCATTTATTACGAGCAGTACTTC. As protein: CASSQSTGGIYYEQYF.